The T cell receptor (beta chain) described here comes from a study of blood T cell repertoires in COVID-19. Study-level information: The samples span acute and convalescent COVID-19 from the United States, Italy and Spain.

Data came from immunoSEQ multiplex PCR; TCRdb stores just in-frame clones and leaves some out. The table has around 200,000 clones, more than 70% seen once. CDR3 length equals 15 residues. Germline V CDR1 and CDR2: LNHDA, SQIVND (reference sequence). The trim removed 5 bases at V and 3 bases at J, leaving 7 bases unmatched. Specimen: PBMCs or T cells enriched from blood (not recorded which). The chain combines TRBV19 with TRBJ2-5, with 9 bases that match TRBD1. The sequence came from a man aged 35-49 years with acute COVID-19. The CDR3 spells CASSEDRGLEETQYF. CDR3 bases: TGTGCCAGTAGTGAGGACAGGGGACTTGAAGAGACCCAGTACTTC.